These T cell receptor beta chains were read from a single sample in a study of cytomegalovirus exposure and HLA in healthy donors. Generated by immunoSEQ multiplex PCR, the TCRdb table keeps only in-frame clones and is missing some. Of about 170,000 clones detected, approximately 80% appear once; the ten largest clones hold 1.9%. The sequenced sample consisted of PBMCs. These receptors came from a woman under 30 in good health and CMV-seronegative. CDR3s include the opening cysteine and the closing phenylalanine or tryptophan. The D gene is left open where the match is weak. The size field is filled for only some rows; it gives once, few, many or a size class.

>TRBD1|15|TRBJ1-5|TRBV10-3|once
TGTGCCATCAGGGGACAGGGTGGGAGCAATCAGCCCCAGCATTTT
CAIRGQGGSNQPQHF
>-|12|TRBJ1-1|TRBV7-2|-
TGTGCCAGCAGCTTAGCAGGGCCGGGGGCTTTCTTT
CASSLAGPGAFF
>-|11|TRBJ1-1|TRBV6-1|-
TGTGCCAGCAGTGAGGGGACACCAGCTTTCTTT
CASSEGTPAFF
>-|15|TRBJ2-3|TRBV9|-
TGTGCCAGCAGCGTAGGGCCCCGAGGAACAGATACGCAGTATTTT
CASSVGPRGTDTQYF
>-|15|TRBJ1-5|TRBV30|-
TGTGCCTGGAGTGTGGGGCAGTTGCTCAATCAGCCCCAGCATTTT
CAWSVGQLLNQPQHF
>TRBD2|17|TRBJ2-1|TRBV5-6|-
TGTGCCAGCAGCTTGAGCCTAGCGGGAGTTTTGGGCAATGAGCAGTTCTTC
CASSLSLAGVLGNEQFF
>-|14|TRBJ2-5|TRBV7-3|once
TGTGCCAGCAGCTTAGGGGCGGACCAAGAGACCCAGTACTTC
CASSLGADQETQYF
>-|12|TRBJ1-5|TRBV28|-
TGTGCCAGCAGTAGCGGGAAACACTCACTACATTTT
CASSSGKHSLHF
>TRBD1|16|TRBJ2-4|TRBV2|-
TGTGCCAGCAGTGATGCCAGGGGGTTGACCAAAAACATTCAGTACTTC
CASSDARGLTKNIQYF
>-|15|TRBJ1-1|TRBV5-1|many
TGCGCCAGCAGCTTGGTGGTGGGGCGAGACACTGAAGCTTTCTTT
CASSLVVGRDTEAFF
>-|16|TRBJ1-1|TRBV18|-
TGTGCCAGCTCACCACTGGGGCCCATAGGATACACTGAAGCTTTCTTT
CASSPLGPIGYTEAFF
>-|17|TRBJ1-6|TRBV27|-
TGTGCCAGCAGGGACCTATTGGCAGGGATCTATAATTCACCCCTCCACTTT
CASRDLLAGIYNSPLHF
>-|14|TRBJ1-2|TRBV7-8|-
TGTGCCAGCAGCTTACGGATAGGGGGTCGTGGCTACACCTTC
CASSLRIGGRGYTF
>-|13|TRBJ1-1|TRBV2|-
TGTGCCAGCAGTCGGGGGTGGAACACTGAAGCTTTCTTT
CASSRGWNTEAFF
>TRBD1|15|TRBJ1-1|TRBV13|-
TGTGCCAGCAGCACACCCACAGGGGTGAACACTGAAGCTTTCTTT
CASSTPTGVNTEAFF
>-|17|TRBJ1-5|TRBV18|once
TGTGCCAGCTCACCACAGGGAGGTAGGGGTAGCAATCAGCCCCAGCATTTT
CASSPQGGRGSNQPQHF
>TRBD2|14|TRBJ2-1|TRBV7-3|-
TGTGCCAGCAGCTTAGGGCTAGCGGGGGATGAGCAGTTCTTC
CASSLGLAGDEQFF
>TRBD1|13|TRBJ2-7|TRBV6-5|-
TGTGCCAGCAGTCGGACAGGGATCTACGAGCAGTACTTC
CASSRTGIYEQYF
>-|16|TRBJ1-3|TRBV28|-
TGTGCCAGCAGTCCCGGGTCGAGGCCCTCTGGAAACACCATATATTTT
CASSPGSRPSGNTIYF
>-|17|TRBJ2-1|TRBV19|-
TGTGCCAGTAGTACGGACAGAGTATTAGGTTCCTACAATGAGCAGTTCTTC
CASSTDRVLGSYNEQFF
>TRBD2|17|TRBJ2-2|TRBV4-2|-
TGTGCCAGCAGCCAAGATACTAGCGGGGGGGCCCCCGGGGAGCTGTTTTTT
CASSQDTSGGAPGELFF
>TRBD1|15|TRBJ2-2|TRBV18|-
TGTGCCAGCTCACCTTTGGGACAGGACACCGGGGAGCTGTTTTTT
CASSPLGQDTGELFF
>-|14|TRBJ2-3|TRBV6-6|-
TGTGCCAGCAGTTATATTCAGGGTTCAGATACGCAGTATTTT
CASSYIQGSDTQYF
>-|16|TRBJ2-7|TRBV5-1|-
TGCGCCAGCAGCTTATTAAACGCGGCGGAGACCTACGAGCAGTACTTC
CASSLLNAAETYEQYF